This is a list of T cell receptor beta chains from one sample in a study of T cell responses to AZD1222 COVID-19 vaccine. Libraries were prepared by immunoSEQ multiplex PCR; TCRdb keeps only in-frame clonotypes and omits some of them. The data hold tens of thousands of clones, with 88% observed a single time. The sample consisted of peripheral blood, taken 28 days after the second AZD1222 dose. The receptors derive from an adult who received the AZD1222 COVID-19 vaccine. Both conserved end residues are part of each CDR3. A D gene is named only where the DNA matches it firmly. Only part of the rows carry a size: once, few, many, or a class if the clone is expanded.

size: .
J: TRBJ1-3
V: TRBV30
D: TRBD1
DNA: TGTGCCTGGAGTCGGGACAGGGCTGGAGGAAACACCATATATTTT
CDR3: CAWSRDRAGGNTIYF

size: .
J: TRBJ1-1
V: TRBV5-5
D: .
DNA: TGTGCCAGCAGCTTGCTTGGGGGATCGAACACTGAAGCTTTCTTT
CDR3: CASSLLGGSNTEAFF

size: .
J: TRBJ2-1
V: TRBV5-1
D: .
DNA: TGCGCCAGCAGCTTGCCTAGCTCCTACAATGAGCAGTTCTTC
CDR3: CASSLPSSYNEQFF

size: .
J: TRBJ1-1
V: TRBV9
D: TRBD1
DNA: TGTGCCAGCAGCGTTACAGGGGCGAACACTGAAGCTTTCTTT
CDR3: CASSVTGANTEAFF

size: .
J: TRBJ1-2
V: TRBV7-9
D: TRBD1
DNA: TGTGCCAGCAGCTTATCCGGGACAGGGGGAGGCTATGGCTACACCTTC
CDR3: CASSLSGTGGGYGYTF

size: .
J: TRBJ1-2
V: TRBV2
D: .
DNA: TGTGCCAGCAGTGAGTCGATACTTATGAACTATGGCTACACCTTC
CDR3: CASSESILMNYGYTF

size: once
J: TRBJ1-6
V: TRBV6-2/TRBV6-3
D: .
DNA: TGTGCCAGCAGTTACCCCAATTCACCCCTCCACTTT
CDR3: CASSYPNSPLHF

size: .
J: TRBJ2-2
V: TRBV9
D: TRBD2
DNA: TGTGCCAGCAGCCCTACTAGCGGGAGTGAATTGGCCGGGGAGCTGTTTTTT
CDR3: CASSPTSGSELAGELFF

size: once
J: TRBJ1-2
V: TRBV5-4
D: .
DNA: TGTGCCAGCACCCAACCAGGGGAGCAAGGCTACACCTTC
CDR3: CASTQPGEQGYTF

size: .
J: TRBJ1-2
V: TRBV9
D: TRBD1
DNA: TGTGCCAGCAGCGGACAAGGGGGCGGGCCCTACAGGAACTATGGCTACACCTTC
CDR3: CASSGQGGGPYRNYGYTF

size: .
J: TRBJ2-7
V: TRBV7-9
D: .
DNA: TGTGCCAGCAGCCTCGACGGGCCGCCGACCTACGAGCAGTACTTC
CDR3: CASSLDGPPTYEQYF

size: .
J: TRBJ2-6
V: TRBV28
D: TRBD2
DNA: TGTGCCAGCAGTTGGGGGAGCGGGGTCAACGTCCTGACTTTC
CDR3: CASSWGSGVNVLTF

size: .
J: TRBJ2-3
V: TRBV11-3
D: TRBD2
DNA: TGTGCCAGCAGCATCCCTCTGGGCGGGGGGGCAAATACGCAGTATTTT
CDR3: CASSIPLGGGANTQYF

size: .
J: TRBJ2-6
V: TRBV4-3
D: .
DNA: TGCGCCAGCAGCCAAGATTCTTACCTGAACGTCCTGACTTTC
CDR3: CASSQDSYLNVLTF

size: .
J: TRBJ2-5
V: TRBV7-2
D: TRBD2
DNA: TGTGCCAGCAGAGCGGGGGCCGGGGCAGAGACCCAGTACTTC
CDR3: CASRAGAGAETQYF

size: .
J: TRBJ1-3
V: TRBV2
D: TRBD1
DNA: TGTGCCAGCAGTCTCGGGACAGGGTCAAGAGGAAACACCATATATTTT
CDR3: CASSLGTGSRGNTIYF

size: .
J: TRBJ2-2
V: TRBV6-4
D: TRBD1
DNA: TGTGCCAGCAGTCGGGACAGCAGAGGCACCGGGGAGCTGTTTTTT
CDR3: CASSRDSRGTGELFF

size: .
J: TRBJ2-7
V: TRBV7-6
D: .
DNA: TGTGCCAGCAGCCGGGGAACCTCGGTTTTCTACGAGCAGTACTTC
CDR3: CASSRGTSVFYEQYF

size: .
J: TRBJ1-6
V: TRBV27
D: .
DNA: TGTGCCAGCAGTTTAAGCTTGAACCCACCCCTCCACTTT
CDR3: CASSLSLNPPLHF

size: .
J: TRBJ1-2
V: TRBV5-6
D: TRBD1
DNA: TGTGCCAGCAGCTTGGATCAGGGGGCGGGGTACACCTTC
CDR3: CASSLDQGAGYTF

size: .
J: TRBJ2-7
V: TRBV11-3
D: TRBD2
DNA: TGTGCCAGCAGCTTAGAAAAGGGACTAGCGGGGAGCTACGAGCAGTACTTC
CDR3: CASSLEKGLAGSYEQYF

size: once
J: TRBJ2-1
V: TRBV24-1
D: .
DNA: TGTGCCACCAGTGATTTGCACACTAGCTCATCGGCTGAGCAGTTCTTC
CDR3: CATSDLHTSSSAEQFF

size: .
J: TRBJ1-5
V: TRBV27
D: .
DNA: TGTGCCAGCAGTTTAATGGGGAATAGCAATCAGCCCCAGCATTTT
CDR3: CASSLMGNSNQPQHF

size: .
J: TRBJ2-3
V: TRBV7-9
D: .
DNA: TGTGCCAGCAGCCCTTTCGGGACTGTCAGCGATACGCAGTATTTT
CDR3: CASSPFGTVSDTQYF

size: .
J: TRBJ2-1
V: TRBV10-2
D: .
DNA: TGCGCCAGCGCAGGGAGGACCTACAATGAGCAGTTCTTC
CDR3: CASAGRTYNEQFF

size: .
J: TRBJ1-2
V: TRBV10-1
D: TRBD1
DNA: TGCGCCAGCCCCTCGCGGACAGGGTCGGCTTATGGCTACACCTTC
CDR3: CASPSRTGSAYGYTF

size: .
J: TRBJ1-6
V: TRBV30
D: .
DNA: TGTGCACAAAACGGAGGACCAGGCAGGGATTCACCCCTCCACTTT
CDR3: CAQNGGPGRDSPLHF

size: .
J: TRBJ1-3
V: TRBV9
D: TRBD1
DNA: TGTGCCAGCAGCCCTGGACAGGGAGCGGGAAACACCATATATTTT
CDR3: CASSPGQGAGNTIYF

size: .
J: TRBJ1-1
V: TRBV27
D: .
DNA: TGTGCCAGCAGTACGGACAGACGACGCACTGAAGCTTTCTTT
CDR3: CASSTDRRRTEAFF

size: .
J: TRBJ2-3
V: TRBV5-1
D: .
DNA: TGCGCCAGCAGCGGGAGCGACAGGGCTGGGGGGGCGCAGTATTTT
CDR3: CASSGSDRAGGAQYF

size: .
J: TRBJ2-6
V: TRBV4-1
D: .
DNA: TGCGCCAGCAGCTCGCCCCGCTCTGGGGCCAACGTCCTGACTTTC
CDR3: CASSSPRSGANVLTF

size: .
J: TRBJ1-4
V: TRBV5-6
D: .
DNA: TGTGCCAGCAGCTTAGGGGGGCCCGTCTTGGAAAAACTGTTTTTT
CDR3: CASSLGGPVLEKLFF

size: .
J: TRBJ1-1
V: TRBV5-5
D: .
DNA: TGTGCCAGCAGCCTAGAGGGAACTCGAGGTGAAGCTTTCTTT
CDR3: CASSLEGTRGEAFF

size: .
J: TRBJ1-5
V: TRBV18
D: .
DNA: TGTGCCAGCTCACCATCAGTGACAGTGAGCAATCAGCCCCAGCATTTT
CDR3: CASSPSVTVSNQPQHF

size: few
J: TRBJ2-6
V: TRBV29-1
D: .
DNA: TGCAGCGTTGTTCTACAGGGATCTGGGGCCAACGTCCTGACTTTC
CDR3: CSVVLQGSGANVLTF

size: .
J: TRBJ1-2
V: TRBV29-1
D: .
DNA: TGCAGGGTAAAAGGTTTGGGGGGCTACACCTTC
CDR3: CRVKGLGGYTF

size: .
J: TRBJ2-1
V: TRBV11-1
D: .
DNA: TGTGCCAGCAGCTTGAACAGGGATGAGCAGTTCTTC
CDR3: CASSLNRDEQFF

size: .
J: TRBJ2-5
V: TRBV3-1/TRBV3-2
D: .
DNA: TGTGCCAGCAGCCTTAGGGGTCAAGAGACCCAGTACTTC
CDR3: CASSLRGQETQYF

size: .
J: TRBJ2-5
V: TRBV7-2
D: TRBD2
DNA: TGTGCCAGCAGCTTAAGAAGCAGCGGGAGCGGGGAGACCCAGTACTTC
CDR3: CASSLRSSGSGETQYF

size: .
J: TRBJ2-2
V: TRBV18
D: TRBD1
DNA: TGTGCCAGCTCACCCCGACAGGGTACGAACACCGGGGAGCTGTTTTTT
CDR3: CASSPRQGTNTGELFF

size: .
J: TRBJ2-7
V: TRBV11-3
D: .
DNA: TGTGCCAGCAGCCGCGGACATCCCGCCTACGAGCAGTACTTC
CDR3: CASSRGHPAYEQYF

size: .
J: TRBJ1-1
V: TRBV3-1/TRBV3-2
D: .
DNA: TGTGCCAGCAGCCGGCGGCAGAACACTGAAGCTTTCTTT
CDR3: CASSRRQNTEAFF

size: .
J: TRBJ1-2
V: TRBV27
D: .
DNA: TGTGCCAGCAGTTTACTCCCGGGGCGAGCTGAGTATGGCTACACCTTC
CDR3: CASSLLPGRAEYGYTF

size: .
J: TRBJ1-4
V: TRBV5-6
D: TRBD1
DNA: TGTGCCAGCAGCTTGCTTAGGGGGCTGGATGAAAAACTGTTTTTT
CDR3: CASSLLRGLDEKLFF

size: .
J: TRBJ1-5
V: TRBV5-1
D: .
DNA: TGCGCCAGCAGGCCCGAGGTGGGCAATCAGCCCCAGCATTTT
CDR3: CASRPEVGNQPQHF

size: .
J: TRBJ2-7
V: TRBV24-1
D: .
DNA: TGTGCCACCAACAGGGATGAGCAGTACTTC
CDR3: CATNRDEQYF